Described below is a single T cell receptor (beta chain) sequence and its context. Its specificity is unknown. The sample comes from a study of cytomegalovirus exposure and HLA in healthy donors. General observations from the study: Among the sequence variants, a highly shared cluster was likely an artifact of sequencing. Approximately 160 TCR beta chains were listed as cytomegalovirus-associated. Rare TCR sequences predominated, though certain public TCRs were found in many donors.

The PCR made use of 60 Vbeta and 13 Jbeta primers. Per the authors' pipeline: There were 70 million to 95 million unique TCR beta chains by a later count, and about 11 million of them were shared. The method was immunoSEQ multiplex PCR; TCRdb's version includes in-frame clones alone and lacks a portion of them. V and J calls and clone size are those listed in that table; D and trimming were worked out from the DNA. The table lists approximately 150,000 clones. The specimen sequenced was PBMCs. This receptor was obtained from a woman aged 50 to 65 in good health and CMV-seronegative.

The CDR3 DNA reads as TGCGCCAGCAGGGCTAGCGTTAATTCGGGCACCGGGGAGCTGTTTTTT. As protein: CASRASVNSGTGELFF. The V gene is TRBV5-1, the J gene TRBJ2-2, with a possible D match to TRBD2 (6 bases). The CDR3 loop spans 16 amino acids. Germline V lookup: CDR1 SGHRS, CDR2 YFSETQ. V was clipped by 5 bases and J by 4 bases, with 18 bases between them.